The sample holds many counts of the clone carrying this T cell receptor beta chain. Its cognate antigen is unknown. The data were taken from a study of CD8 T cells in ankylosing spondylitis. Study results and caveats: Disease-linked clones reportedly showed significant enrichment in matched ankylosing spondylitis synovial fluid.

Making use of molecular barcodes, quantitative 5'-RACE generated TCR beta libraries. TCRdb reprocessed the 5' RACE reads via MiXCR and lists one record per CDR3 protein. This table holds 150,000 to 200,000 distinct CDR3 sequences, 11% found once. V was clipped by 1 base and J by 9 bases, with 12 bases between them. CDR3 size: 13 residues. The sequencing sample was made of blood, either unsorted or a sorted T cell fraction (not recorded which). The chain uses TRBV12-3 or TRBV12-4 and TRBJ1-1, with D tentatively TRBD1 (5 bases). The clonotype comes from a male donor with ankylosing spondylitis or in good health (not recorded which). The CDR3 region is CASSLGTGLKAFF. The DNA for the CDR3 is TGTGCCAGCAGTTTAGGTACAGGCCTTAAAGCTTTCTTT.